This TCR beta chain stems from a study of blood T cell repertoires in COVID-19. Sequencing was performed with immunoSEQ multiplex PCR; in TCRdb, only in-frame clones are kept and a portion is missing. The table includes around 250,000 clones, around 90% detected once. Between the trimmed V and J ends, which lost 8 bases and 2 bases, there was a span of 15 bases. CDR1 is SNHLY and CDR2 is FYNNEI in the germline V gene. This CDR3 region has 14 residues. Seattle cases were enrolled at active infection and followed longitudinally. V and J are TRBV2 and TRBJ1-1; weak D call: TRBD1 (6 bases). The sample taken for sequencing was peripheral blood. This sequence originates from a woman in her fifties or sixties with COVID-19, enrolled during active disease. The CDR3 sequence: CASVPLTGNTEAFF. The CDR3 DNA reads TGTGCCAGCGTGCCCCTGACAGGCAACACTGAAGCTTTCTTT.